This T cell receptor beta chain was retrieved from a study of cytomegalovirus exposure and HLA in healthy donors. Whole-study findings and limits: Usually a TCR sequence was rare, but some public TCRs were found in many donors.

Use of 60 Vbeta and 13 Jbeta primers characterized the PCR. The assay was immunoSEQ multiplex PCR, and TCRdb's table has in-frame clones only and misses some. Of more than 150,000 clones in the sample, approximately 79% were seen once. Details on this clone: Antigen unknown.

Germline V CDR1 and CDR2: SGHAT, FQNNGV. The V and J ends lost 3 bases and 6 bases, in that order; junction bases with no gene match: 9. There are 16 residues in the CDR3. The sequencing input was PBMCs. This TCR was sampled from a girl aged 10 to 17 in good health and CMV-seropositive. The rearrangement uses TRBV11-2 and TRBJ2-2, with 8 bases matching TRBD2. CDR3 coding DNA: TGTGCCAGCAGCTTGGGGCGGGGGGCCTCGCCCGGGGAGCTGTTTTTT. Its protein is CASSLGRGASPGELFF.